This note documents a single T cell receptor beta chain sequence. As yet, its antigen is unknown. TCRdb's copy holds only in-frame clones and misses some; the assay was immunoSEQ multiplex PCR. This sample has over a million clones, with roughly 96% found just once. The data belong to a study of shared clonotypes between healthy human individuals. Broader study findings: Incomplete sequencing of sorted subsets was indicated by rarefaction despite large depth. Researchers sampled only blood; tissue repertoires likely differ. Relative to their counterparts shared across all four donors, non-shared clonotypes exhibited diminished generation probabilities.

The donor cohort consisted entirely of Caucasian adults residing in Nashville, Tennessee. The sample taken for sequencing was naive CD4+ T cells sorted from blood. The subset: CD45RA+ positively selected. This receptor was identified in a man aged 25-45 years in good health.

CDR3 residues: CAWRRLAGAYEQYF. Here the CDR3 DNA reads TGTGCCTGGAGAAGACTAGCGGGAGCCTACGAGCAGTACTTC. This rearrangement joins TRBV30 to TRBJ2-7; TRBD2 aligns across 12 bases. CDR1 and CDR2 (germline): GTSNPN, SVGIG (reference sequence). The CDR3 has 14 amino acids. V lost 3 bases and J lost 2; bases outside the gene matches: 2.